These 8 T cell receptor beta chains originate from one sample sequenced in a study of shared clonotypes between healthy human individuals. The data were produced by immunoSEQ multiplex PCR, yet TCRdb's version contains in-frame clones alone and is incomplete. Among about 1.9 million clones listed, 93% were seen once. Terminally differentiated effector memory CD45RA+ cells were left out of the naive CD8 fraction, which was CD45RO-negative and positively selected for CCR7. Sequencing was performed on naive CD8+ T cells from PBMCs. All receptors come from a man aged 18-30 years in good health. Some clones in this sample may be carry-over from other donors' samples.

The chain links TRBV9 to TRBJ2-3; 8 nucleotides match TRBD2. Germline-derived CDR1 and CDR2 are SGDLS and YYNGEE. V lost 3 bases and J lost 2; bases outside the gene matches: 2. The CDR3 runs to 14 residues. The DNA of the CDR3 is TGTGCCAGCAGCGAACTAGCGGTCACAGATACGCAGTATTTT. It is translated as CASSELAVTDTQYF.

The chain has TRBV9 and TRBJ2-5, with D perhaps TRBD1 (5 bases). The V end lost 3 bases, the J end lost 2 bases, and 14 bases lay between the germline ends. The CDR3 extends over 15 amino acids. Per germline, CDR1 SGDLS and CDR2 YYNGEE. The CDR3 sequence: CASSGRALRQETQYF. CDR3 nucleotides: TGTGCCAGCAGCGGCAGGGCACTCCGTCAAGAGACCCAGTACTTC.

The CDR3 region is CASSPGLAEATDTQYF. The DNA of the CDR3 is TGTGCCAGCAGCCCGGGACTAGCAGAGGCCACAGATACGCAGTATTTT. V is TRBV7-9 and J is TRBJ2-3, with 9 bases aligning to TRBD2. The CDR3 is made up of 16 amino acids. The V gene end was trimmed by 5 bases and the J gene end by 2 bases; junction bases not matched to a gene: 8. Per the germline V gene, CDR1 is SEHNR and CDR2 is FQNEAQ (reference sequence).

This clone was recorded only once. The chain links TRBV28 to TRBJ1-4, with a weak D call TRBD1 (5 bases). The CDR3 extends over 16 amino acids. Germline V lookup: CDR1 MDHEN, CDR2 SYDVKM. Trimming removed 2 bases from V and 8 bases from J, with 18 bases in between. CDR3 DNA: TGTGCCAGCAGTTTAATGGGCGGGGCCGAAGGAGAAAAACTGTTTTTT. Translation: CASSLMGGAEGEKLFF.

The V gene is TRBV5-4, the J gene TRBJ2-2; 7 bases align to TRBD1. The CDR3 totals 15 residues. Germline assignment: CDR1 SGHNT and CDR2 YYREEE (reference sequence). J was trimmed by 6 bases and V by 5 bases; bases with no gene match: 10. CDR3 protein: CASRFGTAQSGELFF. The DNA of the CDR3 is TGTGCCAGCAGATTCGGGACAGCCCAATCCGGGGAGCTGTTTTTT.

This chain links TRBV29-1 with TRBJ2-5; D not resolved. Trimming left V 3 bases short and J 2 bases short, with 10 bases between. CDR3 size: 13 residues. Germline CDR1 and CDR2: SQVTM and ANQGSEA. CDR3 amino acids: CSVDRRPQETQYF. The CDR3, as DNA: TGCAGCGTTGATCGACGGCCGCAAGAGACCCAGTACTTC.

J is TRBJ2-7 and V is TRBV29-1, with no clear D. The V and J ends lost 4 bases and 1 base respectively, with 20 bases between them. The CDR3 consists of 16 residues. Germline V CDR1 and CDR2: SQVTM, ANQGSEA. CDR3 in DNA: TGCAGCGTTGCTGGGTTCGGGCCCCCTCGATCCTACGAGCAGTACTTC. As protein: CSVAGFGPPRSYEQYF.

The rearrangement joins TRBV11-2 to TRBJ1-2; 11 nucleotides match TRBD1. V lost 1 base and J lost 4; bases outside the gene matches: 8. This CDR3 has 17 residues. Germline CDR1 SGHAT, CDR2 FQNNGV. The CDR3 spells CASSLVGQGAVAYGYTF. CDR3 DNA sequence: TGTGCCAGCAGCTTAGTAGGACAGGGGGCGGTCGCCTATGGCTACACCTTC.